Shown below are 26 T cell receptor beta chains from a single sample sequenced in a study of control samples from healthy donors and cancer patients. Repertoires were generated with immunoSEQ multiplex PCR, while TCRdb's copy carries only in-frame clones and drops some. The sample lists about 190,000 clones; 91% were seen once. Specimen: blood. These receptors came from a man younger than 45 in good health.

The chain is built from TRBV7-3 and TRBJ2-3; 9 nucleotides agree with TRBD2. This CDR3 has 15 residues. Germline V gene data show CDR1 as SGHTA and CDR2 as FQGTGA. With 5 bases clipped from V and 4 bases from J, the junction kept 7 bases outside the gene matches. This CDR3 is CASSNLAGNSDTQYF. The CDR3 DNA follows: TGTGCCAGCAGCAATCTAGCGGGGAACTCAGATACGCAGTATTTT.

The rearrangement uses TRBV11-3 and TRBJ2-7; no clear D. V lost 0 bases to trimming and J lost 6 bases, with 9 bases between them. The germline CDR1 and CDR2 sequences are SGHNT and YENEEA. CDR3 length: 13 amino acids. The CDR3 DNA follows: TGTGCCAGCAGCTTAGATCAGAACGGCGAGCAGTACTTC. This encodes CASSLDQNGEQYF. Looking up the rest from reference TRBV11-3 and TRBJ2-7 gives the full variable domain: EAGVVQSPRYKIIEKKQPVAFWCNPISGHNTLYWYLQNLGQGPELLIRYENEEAVDDSQLPKDRFSAERLKGVDSTLKIQPAELGDSAVYLCASSLDQNGEQYFGPGTRLTVT.

The gene calls are TRBV5-1 and TRBJ2-7, with 11 bases aligning to TRBD2. Per the germline V gene, CDR1 is SGHRS and CDR2 is YFSETQ. The CDR3 covers 15 residues. The J segment lost 5 bases and the V segment lost 0 bases, leaving 4 bases of the junction unmatched. DNA of the CDR3: TGCGCCAGCAGCTTGGTGACTAGCGGGACAGACGAGCAGTACTTC. This encodes CASSLVTSGTDEQYF.

This CDR3 reads CASSYGAGGPNEQFF. In DNA, the CDR3 is TGTGCCAGCAGTTACGGGGCGGGGGGGCCCAATGAGCAGTTCTTC. The J gene is TRBJ2-1, the V gene TRBV6-2 or TRBV6-3; 9 bases are a match to TRBD2. V lost 2 bases to trimming and J lost 6 bases; unmatched junction nucleotides: 5. This CDR3 comprises 15 residues. Germline V gene data show CDR1 as MNHEY and CDR2 as SVGEGT.

This sequence joins TRBV7-9 and TRBJ1-1; TRBD1 aligns across 8 bases. Per germline, CDR1 SEHNR and CDR2 FQNEAQ (reference sequence). The CDR3 is made up of 14 amino acids. Trimming took 5 bases from V and 5 from J; bases not matched to a gene: 7. The CDR3 reads CASSTPGQATEAFF. The CDR3 bases are TGTGCCAGCAGCACTCCGGGACAGGCAACTGAAGCTTTCTTT.

The chain couples TRBV9 to TRBJ1-2; no reliable D call. The V gene lost 0 bases and the J gene lost 3 bases, with 12 bases spanning the gap. Germline V gene sequence: CDR1 SGDLS, CDR2 YYNGEE. CDR3 length equals 15 residues. This CDR3 reads CASSVETRGYYGYTF. CDR3 nucleotide sequence: TGTGCCAGCAGCGTAGAAACGAGAGGATACTATGGCTACACCTTC.

The rearrangement uses TRBV3-1 (or the pseudogene TRBV3-2) and TRBJ2-7; D not resolved. CDR1 and CDR2 (germline): LGHDT, YNNKEL (reference sequence). V lost 3 bases, J lost 4 bases, and 7 bases lay in between. The CDR3 loop spans 12 amino acids. Written as DNA, the CDR3 is TGTGCCAGCAGCCAGACGCGATACGAGCAGTACTTC. Translation gives CASSQTRYEQYF.

The chain combines TRBV6-5 with TRBJ1-4; a possible D gene is TRBD1 (5 bases). With 6 bases removed from V and 6 bases from J, the gap between germline ends came to 11 bases. CDR3 length: 13 amino acids. Germline V gives CDR1 MNHEY, CDR2 SVGAGI. CDR3 sequence (DNA): TGTGCCAGCAGGGGGGGAGGCTATGAAAAACTGTTTTTT. Its translation: CASRGGGYEKLFF.

The genes are TRBV6-5 and TRBJ1-2; D call uncertain. From germline, CDR1 is MNHEY and CDR2 SVGAGI. The CDR3 length is 15 residues. V was cut by 5 bases and J by 4 bases, with 17 bases left in between. The CDR3 sequence is CASSLTDSPVYGYTF. Here the CDR3 DNA reads TGTGCCAGCAGTCTGACGGACTCCCCAGTCTATGGCTACACCTTC.

This CDR3 reads CASRPGTASTEAFF. DNA for the CDR3: TGCGCCAGCAGACCGGGGACCGCCTCCACTGAAGCTTTCTTT. The chain recombines TRBV5-1 with TRBJ1-1; D possibly corresponds to TRBD1 (5 bases). This CDR3 contains 14 residues. V was shortened by 5 bases and J by 4 bases, with 15 bases between the two germline ends. CDR1 is SGHRS and CDR2 is YFSETQ in the germline V gene.

V and J are TRBV13 and TRBJ1-4, with D hard to call. V lost 5 bases to trimming and J lost 0 bases, with 4 bases between them. Germline values: CDR1 PRHDT, CDR2 FYEKMQ (reference sequence). The CDR3 runs 13 residues. CDR3 nucleotide sequence: TGTGCCAGCAGCCAATCAACTAATGAAAAACTGTTTTTT. It yields the protein CASSQSTNEKLFF.

The chain couples TRBV6-2 or TRBV6-3 to TRBJ1-1; D not resolved. The CDR3 length is 13 residues. The V end lost 2 bases, the J end lost 1 base, and 5 bases lay between the germline ends. Germline CDR1 and CDR2: MNHEY and SVGEGT. This CDR3 is CASSYPGNTEAFF. The CDR3 DNA reads as TGTGCCAGCAGTTACCCAGGGAACACTGAAGCTTTCTTT.

This chain joins TRBV9 and TRBJ2-7; TRBD2 matches 12 bases. Looked up from germline, CDR1 is SGDLS and CDR2 is YYNGEE. The CDR3 sequence is 15 residues long. The trim removed 6 bases at V and 3 bases at J, leaving 7 bases unmatched. CDR3 in DNA: TGTGCCAGCAACCCTAGCGGGGGGGCTTTCTACGAGCAGTACTTC. Protein product: CASNPSGGAFYEQYF.

This clone was recorded a few times. The chain carries TRBV13 and TRBJ1-2; 7 bases are a match to TRBD1. J lost 5 bases, V lost 5 bases, and 5 bases had no gene match. Germline V gene sequence: CDR1 PRHDT, CDR2 FYEKMQ (reference sequence). This CDR3 is 13 amino acids long. The CDR3 spells CASSQGGQYGYTF. In DNA form, the CDR3 reads TGTGCCAGCAGCCAAGGGGGCCAATATGGCTACACCTTC.

The chain links TRBV4-1 to TRBJ1-2, with 7 nucleotides matching TRBD1. Germline V gene sequence: CDR1 MGHRA, CDR2 YSYEKL. The CDR3 covers 15 residues. J was trimmed by 4 bases and V by 1 base; bases with no gene match: 6. The CDR3 here is CASSQVQGSGYGYTF. The CDR3 nucleotides read TGCGCCAGCAGCCAAGTACAGGGGTCGGGCTATGGCTACACCTTC.

The gene calls are TRBV6-5 and TRBJ1-3, with TRBD1 matching over 9 bases. Germline V CDR1 and CDR2: MNHEY, SVGAGI. The junction had 5 bases not matched to a gene; V was cut back by 9 bases and J by 2 bases. The CDR3 loop spans 14 amino acids. The CDR3 region has the DNA TGTGCCAGTAGACAGGGGGGGGCTGGAAACACCATATATTTT. Protein: CASRQGGAGNTIYF.

This chain uses TRBV7-2 with TRBJ2-3, with 9 bases lining up with TRBD2. Unmatched junction bases numbered 4, after V lost 5 bases and J lost 7 bases. CDR3 length: 13 amino acids. Germline values: CDR1 SGHTA, CDR2 FQGNSA. The CDR3 protein is CASSTGLANTQYF. CDR3 sequence (DNA): TGTGCCAGCAGCACCGGACTAGCGAATACGCAGTATTTT.

The V and J genes are TRBV6-5 and TRBJ1-1; 10 positions agree with TRBD1. CDR3 length: 14 residues. With V trimmed by 6 bases and J by 6 bases, 7 bases remained unmatched. Germline lookup yields CDR1 MNHEY and CDR2 SVGAGI. CDR3 residues: CASSRGTGVPEAFF. The CDR3 DNA reads TGTGCCAGCAGCCGGGGGACAGGGGTACCTGAAGCTTTCTTT.

The chain recombines TRBV12-3 or TRBV12-4 with TRBJ2-7, with 7 bases fitting TRBD1. The trim removed 7 bases at V and 5 bases at J, leaving 5 bases unmatched. CDR3 length: 12 residues. DNA of the CDR3: TGTGCCAGCACGACAGGGTTCCACGAGCAGTACTTC. Translation: CASTTGFHEQYF.

This clone was seen a few times. The gene calls are TRBV6-1 and TRBJ1-3; D uncertain. Germline-derived CDR1 and CDR2 are MNHNS and SASEGT. Trimming left V 2 bases short and J 4 bases short, with 15 bases between. The CDR3 has 16 amino acids. The CDR3 DNA reads as TGTGCCAGCAGTGAATGGGGTCCCTCCGGCGGAAACACCATATATTTT. Translating it yields CASSEWGPSGGNTIYF.

V gene TRBV5-8 combines with J gene TRBJ1-2, with a tentative D call TRBD1 (6 bases). The V gene lost 4 bases and the J gene lost 4 bases, with 17 bases spanning the gap. The CDR3 runs 15 residues. Per germline, CDR1 SGHTS and CDR2 YDEGEE. The CDR3 sequence is CASSPGWRGVYGYTF. For the CDR3, the DNA is TGTGCCAGCAGCCCCGGTTGGAGGGGGGTCTATGGCTACACCTTC.

The chain links TRBV5-1 to TRBJ1-1; 8 bases are a match to TRBD1. CDR3 length: 14 amino acids. CDR1 and CDR2 (germline): SGHRS, YFSETQ. V was pared by 5 bases and J by 4 bases, with 7 bases of the junction left unmatched. In DNA form, the CDR3 reads TGCGCCAGCAGATTACAACAGGGGGGCACTGAAGCTTTCTTT. Protein: CASRLQQGGTEAFF.

The genes are TRBV3-1 (or the pseudogene TRBV3-2) and TRBJ1-2, with 7 bases aligning to TRBD1. This CDR3 contains 12 residues. The trim removed 2 bases at V and 8 bases at J, leaving 2 bases unmatched. The germline V gene has CDR1 LGHDT and CDR2 YNNKEL (reference sequence). The CDR3 bases are TGTGCCAGCAGCCAAAGGGACAGCGGCTACACCTTC. This gives the protein CASSQRDSGYTF.

This chain links TRBV7-8 with TRBJ2-1; either TRBD1 or TRBD2 may supply D (6 bases each). Trimming left V 10 bases short and J 6 bases short, with 16 bases between. The CDR3 extends over 13 amino acids. Germline V gene lookup returns CDR1 SGHVS and CDR2 FQNEAQ. CDR3 in DNA: TGTGCCACTGCCCTGGGGGGCTTCAATGAGCAGTTCTTC. Translating it yields CATALGGFNEQFF.

The chain links TRBV2 to TRBJ2-1; D uncertain. V was pared by 10 bases and J by 0 bases, with 10 bases between. The V gene's germline CDR1 is SNHLY and CDR2 FYNNEI. The length of the CDR3 is 13 residues. The CDR3 nucleotides read TGTGCCACCGATACGAGCTCCTACAATGAGCAGTTCTTC. Protein sequence: CATDTSSYNEQFF.

The gene calls are TRBV19 and TRBJ1-1; the D gene is possibly TRBD1 (5 bases). Between the trimmed V and J ends, which lost 0 bases and 3 bases, there was a span of 17 bases. The CDR3 has 17 amino acids. Germline-derived CDR1 and CDR2 are LNHDA and SQIVND (reference sequence). For the CDR3, the DNA is TGTGCCAGTAGTATAGATCTATTACGCAGGGTTTACACTGAAGCTTTCTTT. Translated: CASSIDLLRRVYTEAFF. The entire variable domain, with the rest obtained from reference TRBV19 and TRBJ1-1, is as follows: DGGITQSPKYLFRKEGQNVTLSCEQNLNHDAMYWYRQDPGQGLRLIYYSQIVNDFQKGDIAEGYSVSREKKESFPLTVTSAQKNPTAFYLCASSIDLLRRVYTEAFFGQGTRLTVV.